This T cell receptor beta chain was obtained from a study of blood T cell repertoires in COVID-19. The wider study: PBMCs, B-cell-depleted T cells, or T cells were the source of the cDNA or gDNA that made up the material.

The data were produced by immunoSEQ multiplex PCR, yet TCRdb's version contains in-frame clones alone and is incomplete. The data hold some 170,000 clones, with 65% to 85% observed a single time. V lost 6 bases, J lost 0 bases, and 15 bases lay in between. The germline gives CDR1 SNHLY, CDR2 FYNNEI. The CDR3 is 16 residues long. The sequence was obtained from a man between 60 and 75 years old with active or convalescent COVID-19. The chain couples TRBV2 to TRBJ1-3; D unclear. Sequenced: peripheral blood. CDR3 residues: CASSPFVLSSGNTIYF. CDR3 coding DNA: TGTGCCAGCAGCCCCTTCGTGTTATCCTCTGGAAACACCATATATTTT.